The 14 T cell receptor beta chains listed next were all sequenced from one sample in a study of beta chain features in type 1 diabetes. What was sequenced were expressed TCRB transcripts, since all of the isolated RNA had been reverse transcribed. Sequencing used immunoSEQ multiplex PCR; TCRdb keeps in-frame clones, though not all of them. The sample records under 150,000 clones, 40% to 55% being singletons. Sequenced material: Tregs from blood. Receptors originate from a man aged 18 to 29 in good health.

This clone was seen a handful of times. V and J are TRBV5-1 and TRBJ2-7; 8 positions agree with TRBD1. Unmatched junction bases numbered 9, after V lost 5 bases and J lost 2 bases. The CDR3 length is 15 residues. Germline lookup yields CDR1 SGHRS and CDR2 YFSETQ. This CDR3 reads CASRPRTGSTYEQYF. CDR3 coding DNA: TGCGCCAGCAGACCTCGGACAGGGTCGACCTACGAGCAGTACTTC.

CDR3 sequence reads: CSVEDLSAPAYNEQFF. CDR3 bases: TGCAGCGTTGAAGATCTAAGCGCACCCGCTTACAATGAGCAGTTCTTC. The gene calls are TRBV29-1 and TRBJ2-1; D unclear. The CDR3 extends over 16 amino acids. V dropped 0 bases and J dropped 4 bases, with 16 bases sitting between them. CDR1 is SQVTM, CDR2 ANQGSEA, per germline.

In the case of this clone: Relative to the germline gene, one junction end is altered; a read error may explain this. The V gene is TRBV13, the J gene TRBJ1-2, with D unclear. Germline CDR1 reads PRHDT; CDR2 reads FYEKMQ (reference sequence). The CDR3 runs 13 residues. CDR3 sequence (DNA): TGTGCCAGCAGCTTTAACGCTAATTATGGCTACACCTTC. The encoded protein is CASSFNANYGYTF. Filled out from reference TRBV13 and TRBJ1-2, the complete variable domain reads AAGVIQSPRHLIKEKRETATLKCYPIPRHDTVYWYQQGPGQDPQFLISFYEKMQSDKGSIPDRFSAQQFSDYHSELNMSSLELGDSALYFCASSFNANYGYTFGSGTRLTVV.

This sequence joins TRBV7-9 and TRBJ2-3; a possible D gene is TRBD2 (6 bases). The CDR3 spans 17 residues. Germline CDR1 is SEHNR and CDR2 is FQNEAQ (reference sequence). V lost 4 bases and J lost 0, with 17 bases in between. The DNA of the CDR3 is TGTGCCAGCAGCTCTCCACCCCCCGGGACTAGCACAGATACGCAGTATTTT. Translation gives CASSSPPPGTSTDTQYF. Looking up the rest from reference TRBV7-9 and TRBJ2-3 gives the full variable domain: DTGVSQNPRHKITKRGQNVTFRCDPISEHNRLYWYRQTLGQGPEFLTYFQNEAQLEKSRLLSDRFSAERPKGSFSTLEIQRTEQGDSAMYLCASSSPPPGTSTDTQYFGPGTRLTVL.

Remarks on this clone: Other nucleotide sequences in the sample specify the same CDR3. V gene TRBV7-3 combines with J gene TRBJ2-3; TRBD2 agrees at 7 bases. V trimming: 2 bases; J trimming: 3 bases; junction bases outside the gene matches: 2. Germline CDR1 is SGHTA and CDR2 is FQGTGA. This CDR3 is built from 14 residues. The CDR3 is CASSLGLGTDTQYF. The CDR3, as DNA: TGTGCCAGCAGCTTAGGACTAGGTACAGATACGCAGTATTTT.

This clone came up once. CDR3 sequence reads: CASSLVPGEITEAFF. CDR3 coding DNA: TGCGCCAGCAGCTTGGTTCCGGGAGAAATCACTGAAGCTTTCTTT. The rearrangement joins TRBV5-1 to TRBJ1-1; D call uncertain. Germline-derived CDR1 and CDR2 are SGHRS and YFSETQ. The CDR3 is 15 amino acids. V was trimmed by 0 bases and J by 4 bases, leaving 13 bases between them.

The chain uses TRBV7-8 and TRBJ1-2; 9 nucleotides line up with TRBD1. V was pared by 3 bases and J by 1 base, with 0 bases of the junction left unmatched. Germline-derived CDR1 and CDR2 are SGHVS and FQNEAQ. The CDR3 is made up of 14 amino acids. CDR3 amino acids: CASSLDRGNYGYTF. In DNA, the CDR3 is TGTGCCAGCAGCTTGGACAGGGGTAACTATGGCTACACCTTC. Supplemented by reference TRBV7-8 and TRBJ1-2, the full variable domain reads GAGVSQSPRYKVAKRGQDVALRCDPISGHVSLFWYQQALGQGPEFLTYFQNEAQLDKSGLPSDRFFAERPEGSVSTLKIQRTQQEDSAVYLCASSLDRGNYGYTFGSGTRLTVV.

The V call is TRBV7-2, the J call TRBJ2-2, with D perhaps TRBD1 (6 bases). The germline V gene encodes CDR1 SGHTA and CDR2 FQGNSA. The CDR3 length is 15 residues. The germline V and J ends were trimmed by 5 bases and 1 base, with 11 bases remaining between them. Here the CDR3 reads CASSGRGQNTGELFF. The CDR3 coding sequence is TGTGCCAGCAGCGGCAGGGGACAGAACACCGGGGAGCTGTTTTTT.

J is TRBJ2-5 and V is TRBV28; 10 bases align to TRBD1. The CDR3 extends over 15 amino acids. CDR1 is MDHEN and CDR2 is SYDVKM in the germline V gene. Unmatched junction bases numbered 7, after V lost 6 bases and J lost 3 bases. For the CDR3, the DNA is TGTGCCAGCAGCCTCCCCGGGACAGGGGAAGAGACCCAGTACTTC. Protein product: CASSLPGTGEETQYF.

The V gene is TRBV14, the J gene TRBJ2-7; tentatively, D is TRBD1 (6 bases). Germline CDR1 reads SGHDN; CDR2 reads FVKESK. The germline V and J ends were trimmed by 1 base and 9 bases, with 13 bases remaining between them. There are 13 residues in the CDR3. DNA for the CDR3: TGTGCCAGCAGCCAAGCGTACCAGGGGAGGCAGTACTTC. Protein: CASSQAYQGRQYF.

This clone was counted a few times. DNA of the CDR3: TGTGCCAGCAGCCCACACCGGGGAAGGGGGCTGGACGGGGAGCTGTTTTTT. Translated, it gives CASSPHRGRGLDGELFF. The J gene is TRBJ2-2, the V gene TRBV11-2; 7 bases line up with TRBD1. Germline V gene sequence: CDR1 SGHAT, CDR2 FQNNGV. Trimming took 5 bases from V and 7 from J; bases not matched to a gene: 16. The length of the CDR3 is 17 residues.

The chain couples TRBV19 to TRBJ1-2, with 8 bases matching TRBD1. The CDR3 length is 13 residues. Germline trimming cut 3 bases from V and 8 bases from J; bases unmatched to any gene: 5. Germline V gene data show CDR1 as LNHDA and CDR2 as SQIVND (reference sequence). The CDR3 loop reads CASSMQGAKGYTF. DNA of the CDR3: TGTGCCAGTAGTATGCAGGGGGCTAAAGGCTACACCTTC.

CDR3 protein: CASSFYLLATNTQYF. CDR3 bases: TGTGCCAGCAGTTTTTATCTTCTAGCTACGAATACGCAGTATTTT. The chain has TRBV28 and TRBJ2-3; maybe TRBD2 (5 bases). The CDR3 loop spans 15 amino acids. Germline CDR1 and CDR2: MDHEN and SYDVKM. V was trimmed by 3 bases and J by 7 bases, leaving 17 bases between them.

V usage is TRBV20-1 and J usage is TRBJ2-5; D is uncertain. The germline V gene has CDR1 DFQATT and CDR2 SNEGSKA (reference sequence). The length of the CDR3 is 11 residues. V was clipped by 1 base and J by 5 bases, with 5 bases between them. The CDR3 DNA sequence: TGCAGTGCTAGAGCGTTTGAGACCCAGTACTTC. Its translation is CSARAFETQYF.